This T cell receptor (beta chain) is from a study of CD8+ T cells in alopecia areata. This clone was picked up a small number of times. Trimming cost V 8 bases and J 3 bases; bases outside gene matches: 3. In germline, CDR1 is SNHLY, CDR2 FYNNEI. The CDR3 runs 12 residues. Isolated RNA was reverse transcribed into cDNA used as the sequencing template. Sequencing used immunoSEQ multiplex PCR; TCRdb keeps in-frame clones, though not all of them. Counted here are about 280,000 clones, 58% occurring once; the ten biggest clones make up under 2%. Indicated treatment: oral pan-JAK inhibitor, 5-10 mg twice daily.

The rearrangement links TRBV2 to TRBJ2-7; 8 bases are shared with TRBD1. This sequence originates from a human donor with alopecia areata. Sample: CD4+ T cells sorted from blood, taken at week 24, from a patient treated with tofacitinib. CDR3 DNA sequence: TGTGCCAGCCGGGACAGGCTCTACGAGCAGTACTTC. Amino acid sequence: CASRDRLYEQYF.